The T cell receptor beta chain described here comes from a study of Ad26.COV2.S vaccination and SARS-CoV-2 variants. Sequencing was performed with immunoSEQ multiplex PCR; in TCRdb, only in-frame clones are kept and a portion is missing. The table lists roughly 240,000 clones, approximately 90% of them singletons, with about 10% in the top ten. Specified treatment: some 20 received Ad26.COV2.S at low or high dose, single or two shots; 5 received placebo; per-sample allocation not given. The investigators took samples on day 63 after the first vaccine or placebo injection. The CDR3 length is 17 residues. Germline V gene lookup returns CDR1 LNHNV and CDR2 YYDKDF (reference sequence). Trimming removed 0 bases from V and 4 bases from J, with 15 bases in between.

The receptor was derived from a person aged 18-65 years who received the Ad26.COV2.S COVID-19 vaccine or a placebo. This chain connects TRBV15 to TRBJ2-2; D unclear. Sequences were derived from peripheral blood, sampled in a trial of Ad26.COV2.S vaccine versus placebo. The CDR3 sequence is CATSRDGMASTTGELFF. CDR3 nucleotide sequence: TGTGCCACCAGCAGAGATGGGATGGCTTCGACCACCGGGGAGCTGTTTTTT.